This TCR beta chain was observed in a study of blood T cell repertoires in COVID-19. Study as a whole: COVID-19 samples from acute and convalescent phases originated in the United States, Italy and Spain. T cells, B-cell-depleted T cells, or PBMCs supplied cDNA or gDNA.

Source study methods: Cell counts per sample came from amplifying reference gene primers. Only in-frame clones appear in the TCRdb table, and some are missing; sequencing was by immunoSEQ multiplex PCR. V and J calls and clone size follow that table, whereas D and trimming were derived from the DNA. The sample includes 95,000 to 110,000 clones, approximately 88% of them seen just once. Germline CDR1 SGHVS, CDR2 FNYEAQ. There are 15 residues in the CDR3. With 0 bases removed from V and 2 bases from J, the gap between germline ends came to 8 bases. This chain joins TRBV7-6 and TRBJ2-1; weak D call: TRBD1 (5 bases). The source material was peripheral blood. The receptor comes from a human donor in a cohort sampled during active COVID-19. The CDR3 loop reads CASSLASGTYNEQFF. The CDR3 region has the DNA TGTGCCAGCAGCTTAGCGTCAGGGACCTACAATGAGCAGTTCTTC.